The present T cell receptor beta chain was sequenced within a study of blood T cell repertoires in COVID-19. Authors' methods: Amplifying reference gene primers gave estimates of nucleated cell counts. Measured with immunoSEQ multiplex PCR; TCRdb has only the in-frame clones, and not every one. V and J calls and clone size come straight from that table; D and trimming were deduced from the DNA. The data hold about 250,000 clones, with 80% to 85% observed a single time. The sequencing input was peripheral blood. The source of this sequence is a person between 65 and 79 years old with COVID-19, enrolled during active disease.

CDR3 coding DNA: TGTGCCAGCAGTGAATTTCGGGGCCAAGAGACCCAGTACTTC. Protein sequence: CASSEFRGQETQYF. The V gene is TRBV25-1, the J gene TRBJ2-5; tentatively, D is TRBD2 (5 bases). The CDR3 contains 14 residues. The V end lost 1 base, the J end lost 1 base, and 7 bases lay between the germline ends. The germline V gene has CDR1 MGHDK and CDR2 SYGVNS. Full variable domain (missing parts from reference TRBV25-1 and TRBJ2-5): EADIYQTPRYLVIGTGKKITLECSQTMGHDKMYWYQQDPGMELHLIHYSYGVNSTEKGDLSSESTVSRIRTEHFPLTLESARPSHTSQYLCASSEFRGQETQYFGPGTRLLVL.